This T cell receptor (beta chain) was sequenced for a study of T cells in Graves' hyperthyroidism and ophthalmopathy. The definition of stable Graves' hyperthyroidism was no ophthalmopathy progression within 18 months. Exclusion of a patient resulted from uncontrolled infection, other autoimmune disease, pregnancy or lactation. About this clonotype itself: Its specificity is unknown.

Whole-study results and caveats: Expanded thyroid clonotypes (above 0.001) were mostly also found in blood.

Authors of the study amplified TCR beta CDR3 regions from RNA transcripts. TCR CDR3 underwent first-round RT-PCR with the HTBI primer set. TCRdb re-called the multiplex PCR reads through MiXCR, storing one row per CDR3 protein. The top ten clones hold 20% to 25% of a sample with roughly 300,000 distinct CDR3 sequences, roughly 14% of them seen once. The sample was blood. The TCR was taken from a woman under 40 with Graves' hyperthyroidism.

The CDR3 region is CATKAGELFF. The CDR3 DNA reads as TGTGCCACAAAGGCCGGGGAGCTGTTTTTT. The genes are TRBV19 and TRBJ2-2; D unresolved. The CDR3 covers 10 residues. V was clipped by 10 bases and J by 6 bases, with 6 bases between them. The V gene's germline CDR1 is LNHDA and CDR2 SQIVND (reference sequence).